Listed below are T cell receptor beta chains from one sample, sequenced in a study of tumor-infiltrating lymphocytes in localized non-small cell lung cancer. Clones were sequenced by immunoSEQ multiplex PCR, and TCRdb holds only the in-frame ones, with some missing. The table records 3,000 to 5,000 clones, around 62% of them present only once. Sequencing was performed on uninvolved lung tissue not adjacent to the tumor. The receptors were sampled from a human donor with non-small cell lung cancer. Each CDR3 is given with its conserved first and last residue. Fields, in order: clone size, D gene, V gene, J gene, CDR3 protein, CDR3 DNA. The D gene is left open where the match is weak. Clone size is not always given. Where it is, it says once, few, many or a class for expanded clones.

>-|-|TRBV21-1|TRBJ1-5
CASPSPRGRGDQPQHF
TGTGCCAGCCCCTCGCCGAGGGGCAGGGGAGATCAGCCCCAGCATTTT
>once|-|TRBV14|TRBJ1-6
CASSQELQSSPLHF
TGTGCCAGCAGCCAAGAGCTTCAGAGTTCACCCCTCCACTTT
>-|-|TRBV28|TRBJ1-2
CASTLANYGYTF
TGTGCCAGCACCTTAGCTAACTATGGCTACACCTTC
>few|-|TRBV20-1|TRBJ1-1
CSALRRDEAFF
TGCAGTGCTCTCAGACGGGATGAAGCTTTCTTT
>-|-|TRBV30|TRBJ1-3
CAWSDLGGLNSGNTIYF
TGTGCCTGGAGCGACTTAGGGGGTCTGAACTCTGGAAACACCATATATTTT
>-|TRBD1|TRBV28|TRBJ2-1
CASSKLAKKDRGDEQFF
TGTGCCAGCAGTAAGCTTGCCAAAAAAGACAGGGGCGATGAGCAGTTCTTC
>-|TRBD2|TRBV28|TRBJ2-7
CASSLAGATSYEQYF
TGTGCCAGCAGCTTAGCGGGGGCCACCTCCTACGAGCAGTACTTC
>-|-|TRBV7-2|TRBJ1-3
CATTAGATGNTIYF
TGTGCCACCACCGCCGGGGCGACTGGAAACACCATATATTTT
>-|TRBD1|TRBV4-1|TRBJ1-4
CASSRGIRTGGKLFF
TGCGCCAGCAGCCGAGGAATTCGGACAGGGGGAAAACTGTTTTTT
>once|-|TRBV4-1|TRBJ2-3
CASSQGGGDTQYF
TGCGCCAGCAGCCAGGGGGGTGGGGATACGCAGTATTTT
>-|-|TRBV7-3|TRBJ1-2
CASSSPGREGYTF
TGTGCCAGCAGCTCACCCGGGAGAGAGGGCTACACCTTC
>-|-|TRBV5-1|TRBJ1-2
CASSLTSNRAYGYTF
TGCGCCAGCAGCTTGACATCAAACCGGGCCTATGGCTACACCTTC
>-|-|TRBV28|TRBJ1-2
CASSWTVFGYTF
TGTGCCAGCAGTTGGACAGTTTTTGGCTACACCTTC
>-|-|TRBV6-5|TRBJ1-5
CASSSQGNQPQHF
TGTGCCAGCAGTTCCCAGGGCAATCAGCCCCAGCATTTT
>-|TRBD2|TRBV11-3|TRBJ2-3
CASSLGWLAGGPDTQYF
TGTGCCAGCAGCTTAGGTTGGCTAGCGGGGGGCCCAGATACGCAGTATTTT
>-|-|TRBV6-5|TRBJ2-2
CASSWGNQGTGELFF
TGTGCCAGCAGTTGGGGGAACCAAGGGACCGGGGAGCTGTTTTTT
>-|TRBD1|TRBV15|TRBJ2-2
CATSRGGQGATGELFF
TGTGCCACCAGCAGAGGGGGACAGGGGGCCACCGGGGAGCTGTTTTTT
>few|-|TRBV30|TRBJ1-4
CAWSGKQGRTNEKLFF
TGTGCCTGGAGTGGGAAACAGGGACGAACTAATGAAAAACTGTTTTTT
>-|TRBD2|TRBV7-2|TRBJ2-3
CASSDQRGLAGGPSTQYF
TGTGCCAGCAGCGACCAAAGGGGACTAGCGGGGGGGCCATCTACGCAGTATTTT
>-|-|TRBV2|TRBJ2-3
CASSEADTQYF
TGTGCCAGCAGTGAAGCTGATACGCAGTATTTT
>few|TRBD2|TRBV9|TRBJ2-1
CASSVGSTTGGEQFF
TGTGCCAGCAGCGTAGGTTCCACCACGGGAGGTGAGCAGTTCTTC
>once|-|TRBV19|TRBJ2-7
CASSSPNGLEQYF
TGTGCCAGTAGTTCCCCCAACGGTCTCGAGCAGTACTTC
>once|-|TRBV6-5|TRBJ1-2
CASSLDSYGYTF
TGTGCCAGCAGCCTGGACAGCTATGGCTACACCTTC
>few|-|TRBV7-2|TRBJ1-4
CASSLGREKLFF
TGTGCCAGCAGCTTGGGACGAGAAAAACTGTTTTTT
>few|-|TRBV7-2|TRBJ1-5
CASSLANSLNQPQHF
TGTGCCAGCAGCTTAGCGAACAGCCTCAATCAGCCCCAGCATTTT
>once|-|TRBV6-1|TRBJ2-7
CASSEVQGEEQYF
TGTGCCAGCAGTGAAGTGCAGGGTGAAGAGCAGTACTTC
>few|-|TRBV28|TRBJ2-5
CASSWPGTQYF
TGTGCCAGCAGTTGGCCGGGGACCCAGTACTTC